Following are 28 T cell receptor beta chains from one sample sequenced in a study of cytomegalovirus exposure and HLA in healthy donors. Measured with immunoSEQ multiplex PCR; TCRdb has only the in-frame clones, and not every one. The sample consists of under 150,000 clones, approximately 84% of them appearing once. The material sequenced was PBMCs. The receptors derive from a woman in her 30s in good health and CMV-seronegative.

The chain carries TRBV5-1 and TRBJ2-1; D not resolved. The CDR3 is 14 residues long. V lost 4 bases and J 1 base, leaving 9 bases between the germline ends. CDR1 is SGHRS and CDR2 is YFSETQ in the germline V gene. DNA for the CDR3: TGCGCCAGCAGCCGGTCCCAATCCTACAATGAGCAGTTCTTC. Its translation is CASSRSQSYNEQFF.

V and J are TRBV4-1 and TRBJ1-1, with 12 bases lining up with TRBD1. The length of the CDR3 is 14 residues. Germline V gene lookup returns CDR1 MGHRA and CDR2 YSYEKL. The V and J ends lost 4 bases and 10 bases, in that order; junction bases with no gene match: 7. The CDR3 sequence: CASSPWDRGRTAFF. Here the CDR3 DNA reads TGCGCCAGCAGCCCGTGGGACAGGGGGCGCACAGCTTTCTTT.

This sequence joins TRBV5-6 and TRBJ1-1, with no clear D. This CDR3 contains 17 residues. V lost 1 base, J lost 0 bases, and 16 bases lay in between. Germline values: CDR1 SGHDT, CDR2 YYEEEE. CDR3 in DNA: TGTGCCAGCAGCTTGATATCTCCACCGGGTATGAACACTGAAGCTTTCTTT. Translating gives CASSLISPPGMNTEAFF.

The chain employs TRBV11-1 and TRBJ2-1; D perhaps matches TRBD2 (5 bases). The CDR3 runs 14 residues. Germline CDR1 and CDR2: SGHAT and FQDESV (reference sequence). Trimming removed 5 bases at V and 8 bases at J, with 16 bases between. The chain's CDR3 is CASSLREALDEQFF. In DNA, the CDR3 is TGTGCCAGCAGCCTACGGGAAGCTCTTGATGAGCAGTTCTTC.

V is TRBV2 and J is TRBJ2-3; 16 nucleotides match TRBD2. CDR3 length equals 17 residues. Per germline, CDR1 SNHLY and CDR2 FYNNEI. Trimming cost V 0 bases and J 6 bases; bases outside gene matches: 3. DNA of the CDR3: TGTGCCAGCAGTGAAGCGGGGACTAGCGGGGGGGCCGATACGCAGTATTTT. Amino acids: CASSEAGTSGGADTQYF.

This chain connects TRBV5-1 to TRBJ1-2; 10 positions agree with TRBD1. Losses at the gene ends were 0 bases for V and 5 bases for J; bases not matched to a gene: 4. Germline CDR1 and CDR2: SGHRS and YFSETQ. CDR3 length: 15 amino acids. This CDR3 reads CASSLGGTGEYGYTF. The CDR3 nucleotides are TGCGCCAGCAGCTTGGGGGGGACAGGGGAATATGGCTACACCTTC. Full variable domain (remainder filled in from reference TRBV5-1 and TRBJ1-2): KAGVTQTPRYLIKTRGQQVTLSCSPISGHRSVSWYQQTPGQGLQFLFEYFSETQRNKGNFPGRFSGRQFSNSRSEMNVSTLELGDSALYLCASSLGGTGEYGYTFGSGTRLTVV.

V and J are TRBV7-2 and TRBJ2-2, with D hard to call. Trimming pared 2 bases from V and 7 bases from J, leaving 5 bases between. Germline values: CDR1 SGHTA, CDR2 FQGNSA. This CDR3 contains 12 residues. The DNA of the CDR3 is TGTGCCAGCAGCTTAAATAGCGGGGAGCTGTTTTTT. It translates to CASSLNSGELFF.

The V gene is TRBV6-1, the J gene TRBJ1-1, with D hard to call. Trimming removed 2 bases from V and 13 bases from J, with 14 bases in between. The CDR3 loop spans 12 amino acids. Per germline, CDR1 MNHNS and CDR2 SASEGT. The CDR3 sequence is CASSERFLRFFF. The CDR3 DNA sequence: TGTGCCAGCAGTGAAAGGTTCCTCAGGTTTTTCTTT.

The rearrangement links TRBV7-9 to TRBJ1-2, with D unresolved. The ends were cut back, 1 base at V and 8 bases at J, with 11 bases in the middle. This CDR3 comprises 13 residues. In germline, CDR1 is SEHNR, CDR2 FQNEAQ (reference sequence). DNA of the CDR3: TGTGCCAGCAGCTTAGTTTTTATATCCGGCTACACCTTC. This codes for CASSLVFISGYTF. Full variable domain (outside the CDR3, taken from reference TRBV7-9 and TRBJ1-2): DTGVSQNPRHKITKRGQNVTFRCDPISEHNRLYWYRQTLGQGPEFLTYFQNEAQLEKSRLLSDRFSAERPKGSFSTLEIQRTEQGDSAMYLCASSLVFISGYTFGSGTRLTVV.

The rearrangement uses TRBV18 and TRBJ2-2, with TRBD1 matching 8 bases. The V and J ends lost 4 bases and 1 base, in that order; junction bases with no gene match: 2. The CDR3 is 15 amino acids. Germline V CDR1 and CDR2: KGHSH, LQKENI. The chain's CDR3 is CASSRQGLNTGELFF. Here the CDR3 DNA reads TGTGCCAGCTCACGACAGGGGCTGAACACCGGGGAGCTGTTTTTT.

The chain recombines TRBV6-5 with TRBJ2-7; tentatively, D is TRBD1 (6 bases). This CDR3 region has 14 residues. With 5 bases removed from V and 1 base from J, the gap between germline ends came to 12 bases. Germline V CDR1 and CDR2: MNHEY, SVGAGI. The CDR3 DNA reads TGTGCCAGCAGTCTTGACAGGCGGTCCTACGAGCAGTACTTC. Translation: CASSLDRRSYEQYF.

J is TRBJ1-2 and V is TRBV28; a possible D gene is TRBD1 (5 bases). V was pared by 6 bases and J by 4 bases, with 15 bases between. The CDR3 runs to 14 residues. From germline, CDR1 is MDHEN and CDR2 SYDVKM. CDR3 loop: CASRPNTGRYGYTF. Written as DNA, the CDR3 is TGTGCCAGCAGACCGAATACAGGCCGCTATGGCTACACCTTC.

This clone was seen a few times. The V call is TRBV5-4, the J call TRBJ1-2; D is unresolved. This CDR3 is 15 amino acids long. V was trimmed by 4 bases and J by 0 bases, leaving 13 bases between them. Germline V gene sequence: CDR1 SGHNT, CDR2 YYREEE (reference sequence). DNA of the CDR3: TGTGCCAGCAGCCTAAGACGGGAATCTAACTATGGCTACACCTTC. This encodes CASSLRRESNYGYTF.

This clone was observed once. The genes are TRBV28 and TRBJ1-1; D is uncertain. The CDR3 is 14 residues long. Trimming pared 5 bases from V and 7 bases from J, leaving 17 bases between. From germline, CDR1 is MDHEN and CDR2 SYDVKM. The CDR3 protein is CASSQRGLTVEAFF. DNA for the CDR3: TGTGCCAGCAGTCAGAGAGGACTTACAGTTGAAGCTTTCTTT.

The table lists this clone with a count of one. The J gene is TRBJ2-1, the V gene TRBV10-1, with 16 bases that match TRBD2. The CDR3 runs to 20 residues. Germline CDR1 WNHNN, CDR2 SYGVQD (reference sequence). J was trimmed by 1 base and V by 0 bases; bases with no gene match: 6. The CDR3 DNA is TGCGCCAGCAGTGAGTCCTACGGGACTAGCGGGGGGGCGTCCTACAATGAGCAGTTCTTC. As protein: CASSESYGTSGGASYNEQFF.

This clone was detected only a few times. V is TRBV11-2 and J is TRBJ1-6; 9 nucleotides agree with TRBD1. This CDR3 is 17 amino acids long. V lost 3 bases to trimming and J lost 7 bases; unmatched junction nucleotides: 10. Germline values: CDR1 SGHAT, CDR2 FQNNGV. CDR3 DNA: TGTGCCAGCAGCTTGGGCCCGGGACAGGGACGAAATTCACCCCTCCACTTT. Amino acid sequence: CASSLGPGQGRNSPLHF. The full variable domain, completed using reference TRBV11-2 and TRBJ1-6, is EAGVAQSPRYKIIEKRQSVAFWCNPISGHATLYWYQQILGQGPKLLIQFQNNGVVDDSQLPKDRFSAERLKGVDSTLKIQPAKLEDSAVYLCASSLGPGQGRNSPLHFGNGTRLTVT.

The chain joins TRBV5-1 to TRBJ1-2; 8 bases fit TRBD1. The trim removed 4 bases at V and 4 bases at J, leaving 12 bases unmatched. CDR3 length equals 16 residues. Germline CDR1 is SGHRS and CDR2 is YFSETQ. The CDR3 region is CASSPGTGQNTYGYTF. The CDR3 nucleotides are TGCGCCAGCAGCCCTGGGACAGGCCAAAACACCTATGGCTACACCTTC. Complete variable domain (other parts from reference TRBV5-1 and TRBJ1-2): KAGVTQTPRYLIKTRGQQVTLSCSPISGHRSVSWYQQTPGQGLQFLFEYFSETQRNKGNFPGRFSGRQFSNSRSEMNVSTLELGDSALYLCASSPGTGQNTYGYTFGSGTRLTVV.

CDR3 sequence: CASSLDSSGNTIYF. The CDR3 DNA follows: TGTGCCAGCAGCCTGGACAGTTCCGGAAACACCATATATTTT. The chain carries TRBV7-2 and TRBJ1-3; tentative D call: TRBD1 (6 bases). Germline CDR1 and CDR2: SGHTA and FQGNSA. This CDR3 is 14 amino acids long. Trimming pared 5 bases from V and 4 bases from J, leaving 12 bases between.

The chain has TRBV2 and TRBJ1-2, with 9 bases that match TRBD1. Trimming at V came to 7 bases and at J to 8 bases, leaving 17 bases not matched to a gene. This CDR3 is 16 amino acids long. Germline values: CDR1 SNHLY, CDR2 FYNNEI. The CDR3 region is CASNRGPTGGARGYTF. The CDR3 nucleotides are TGTGCCAGCAATAGGGGCCCCACAGGGGGCGCGAGAGGCTACACCTTC.

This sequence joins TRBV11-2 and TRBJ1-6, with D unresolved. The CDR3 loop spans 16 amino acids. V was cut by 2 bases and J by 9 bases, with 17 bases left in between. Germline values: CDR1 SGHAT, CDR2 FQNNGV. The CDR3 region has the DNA TGTGCCAGCAGCTTATGGCGACTACCAGGAGTTTCACCCCTCCACTTT. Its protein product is CASSLWRLPGVSPLHF.

In DNA form, the CDR3 reads TGTGCCAGCAGTCTGGCTAGCGGGGGATACGAGCAGTACTTC. This translates into CASSLASGGYEQYF. The chain couples TRBV27 to TRBJ2-7; the match to TRBD2 covers 10 bases. Germline lookup yields CDR1 MNHEY and CDR2 SMNVEV (reference sequence). The CDR3 has 14 amino acids. V lost 5 bases and J lost 4; bases outside the gene matches: 5.

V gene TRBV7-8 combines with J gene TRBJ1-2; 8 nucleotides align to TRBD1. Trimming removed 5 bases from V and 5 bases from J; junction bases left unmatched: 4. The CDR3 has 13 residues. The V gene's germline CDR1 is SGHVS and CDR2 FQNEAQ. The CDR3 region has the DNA TGTGCCAGCAGCCGGACAGGGAGTTATGGCTACACCTTC. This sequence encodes CASSRTGSYGYTF.

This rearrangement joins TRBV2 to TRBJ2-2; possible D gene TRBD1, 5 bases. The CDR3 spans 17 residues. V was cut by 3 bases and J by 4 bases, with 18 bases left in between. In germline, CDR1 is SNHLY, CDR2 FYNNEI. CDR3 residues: CASSESSGFGGTGELFF. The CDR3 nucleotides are TGTGCCAGCAGTGAGTCGTCAGGGTTCGGTGGCACCGGGGAGCTGTTTTTT.

The CDR3 DNA is TGTGCCAGCAGCTCCAAATTGACAGGGGGCAACTATGGCTACACCTTC. As protein: CASSSKLTGGNYGYTF. The chain combines TRBV5-5 with TRBJ1-2, with 10 bases that match TRBD1. Germline lookup yields CDR1 SGHKS and CDR2 YYEKEE (reference sequence). V trimming: 3 bases; J trimming: 2 bases; junction bases outside the gene matches: 7. This CDR3 contains 16 residues.

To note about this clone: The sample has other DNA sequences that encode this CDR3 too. CDR3 sequence reads: CASSVGQGPNYGYTF. CDR3 sequence (DNA): TGTGCCAGCAGTGTCGGACAGGGTCCTAACTATGGCTACACCTTC. The rearrangement joins TRBV6-1 to TRBJ1-2, with 8 bases identical to TRBD1. The CDR3 loop spans 15 amino acids. The V segment lost 4 bases and the J segment 0 bases; nucleotides outside the gene matches: 4. Germline CDR1 and CDR2: MNHNS and SASEGT.

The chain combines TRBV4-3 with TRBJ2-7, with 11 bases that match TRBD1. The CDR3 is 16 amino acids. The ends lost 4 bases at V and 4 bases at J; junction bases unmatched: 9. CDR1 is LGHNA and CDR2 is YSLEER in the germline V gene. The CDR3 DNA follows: TGCGCCAGCAGCCGATCCCCGGGACAGGGGGGGTACGAGCAGTACTTC. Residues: CASSRSPGQGGYEQYF.

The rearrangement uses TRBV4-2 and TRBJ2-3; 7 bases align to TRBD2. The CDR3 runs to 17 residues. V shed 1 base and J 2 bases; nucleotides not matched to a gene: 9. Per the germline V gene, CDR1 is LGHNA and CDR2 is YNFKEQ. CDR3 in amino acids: CASSQGLRDYTTDTQYF. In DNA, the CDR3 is TGTGCCAGCAGCCAAGGCCTAAGGGACTACACCACAGATACGCAGTATTTT.

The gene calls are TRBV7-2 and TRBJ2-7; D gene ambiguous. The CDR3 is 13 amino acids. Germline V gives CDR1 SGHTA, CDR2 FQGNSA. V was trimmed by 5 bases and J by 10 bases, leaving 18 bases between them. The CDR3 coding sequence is TGTGCCAGCAGCGGAGCTTCCTCGGTGAATCAGTACTTC. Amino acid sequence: CASSGASSVNQYF.